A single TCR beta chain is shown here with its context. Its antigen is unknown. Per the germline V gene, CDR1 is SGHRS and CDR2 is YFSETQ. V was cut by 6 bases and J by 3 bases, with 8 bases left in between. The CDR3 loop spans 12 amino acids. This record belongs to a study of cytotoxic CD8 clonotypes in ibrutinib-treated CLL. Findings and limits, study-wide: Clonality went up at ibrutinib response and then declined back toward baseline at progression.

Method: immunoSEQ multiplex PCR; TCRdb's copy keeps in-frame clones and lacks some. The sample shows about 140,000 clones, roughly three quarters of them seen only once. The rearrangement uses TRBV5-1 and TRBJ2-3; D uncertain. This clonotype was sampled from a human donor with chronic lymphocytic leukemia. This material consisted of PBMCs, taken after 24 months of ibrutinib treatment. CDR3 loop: CASTTGTDTQYF. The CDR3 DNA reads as TGCGCCAGCACCACCGGGACAGATACGCAGTATTTT.